This TCR beta chain was sequenced in a study of shared clonotypes between healthy human individuals. Profiled with immunoSEQ multiplex PCR; TCRdb holds only in-frame clones, not every one. The sample includes more than 550,000 clones, under 95% of them seen just once. Germline-derived CDR1 and CDR2 are SGHAT and FQNNGV. Trimming took 5 bases from V and 3 from J, leaving 14 bases between them. This CDR3 has 15 residues. It was CD45RO-negative cells, positively selected for CCR7, that made up naive CD8 cells, with terminally differentiated effector memory CD45RA+ cells excluded. The sequence was collected from a young man in good health. The source material was naive CD8+ T cells sorted from blood. The chain combines TRBV11-2 with TRBJ2-1; D possibly matches TRBD1 or TRBD2 (5 bases each). DNA of the CDR3: TGTGCCAGCAGCGGCCGGGACGAGATCTACAATGAGCAGTTCTTC. It translates to CASSGRDEIYNEQFF. The full variable domain, with the rest looked up from reference TRBV11-2 and TRBJ2-1, is EAGVAQSPRYKIIEKRQSVAFWCNPISGHATLYWYQQILGQGPKLLIQFQNNGVVDDSQLPKDRFSAERLKGVDSTLKIQPAKLEDSAVYLCASSGRDEIYNEQFFGPGTRLTVL.